A selection of T cell receptor beta chains follows, all from one sample in a study of blood T cell repertoires in COVID-19. Sequenced by immunoSEQ multiplex PCR; TCRdb stores in-frame clones only, minus some. The data hold about 240,000 clones, with approximately 80% observed a single time. Source material: peripheral blood. The receptors were sampled from a woman older than 75 with acute or convalescent COVID-19. CDR3s include the opening cysteine and the closing phenylalanine or tryptophan. The D gene is left open where the match is weak. Clone size is stated in some rows and not others, as once, few, many or a class when expanded.

NA,TRBJ1-5,NA,TRBV9,CAILPNQPQHF,TGTGCCATCCTCCCTAATCAGCCCCAGCATTTT
NA,TRBJ1-5,few,TRBV2,CASSAGRGFNQPQHF,TGTGCCAGCAGTGCAGGCAGGGGATTCAATCAGCCCCAGCATTTT
TRBD1,TRBJ2-1,NA,TRBV27,CASSIISGTGVNYNEQFF,TGTGCCAGCAGTATCATCTCCGGGACAGGGGTCAACTACAATGAGCAGTTCTTC
NA,TRBJ2-7,NA,TRBV5-4,CASSFRGGPYEQYF,TGTGCCAGCAGCTTTAGGGGTGGCCCCTACGAGCAGTACTTC
NA,TRBJ2-4,NA,TRBV27,CASSPDPQGTKNIQYF,TGTGCCAGCAGTCCTGACCCGCAGGGTACCAAAAACATTCAGTACTTC
TRBD1,TRBJ2-2,NA,TRBV9,CASSVVGTGGTGELFF,TGTGCCAGCAGCGTAGTAGGGACAGGGGGCACCGGGGAGCTGTTTTTT
TRBD1,TRBJ1-2,NA,TRBV18,CASSPPLPGQTNYGYTF,TGTGCCAGCTCACCCCCACTCCCGGGACAGACTAACTATGGCTACACCTTC
NA,TRBJ1-3,NA,TRBV3-1/TRBV3-2,CASSQGGGNTIYF,TGTGCCAGCAGCCAAGGCGGTGGAAACACCATATATTTT
NA,TRBJ2-1,NA,TRBV9,CASSVDRVLSYNEQFF,TGTGCCAGCAGCGTAGACCGGGTCTTATCCTACAATGAGCAGTTCTTC
TRBD1,TRBJ2-5,NA,TRBV3-1/TRBV3-2,CASSQDSDRVVETQYF,TGTGCCAGCAGCCAAGATAGTGACAGGGTAGTAGAGACCCAGTACTTC
NA,TRBJ2-3,NA,TRBV19,CASSLIGRLVSTDTQYF,TGTGCCAGTAGCCTGATAGGGAGGCTTGTAAGCACAGATACGCAGTATTTT
NA,TRBJ1-5,NA,TRBV4-2,CASSQERGNSNQPQHF,TGTGCCAGCAGCCAAGAAAGGGGAAATAGCAATCAGCCCCAGCATTTT
NA,TRBJ1-2,few,TRBV4-1,CASSQGQDRTYGYTF,TGCGCCAGCAGCCAGGGTCAAGACAGAACCTATGGCTACACCTTC
NA,TRBJ1-3,NA,TRBV21-1,CASSNYRASGNTIYF,TGTGCCAGCAGCAACTACAGGGCCTCTGGAAACACCATATATTTT
NA,TRBJ1-1,NA,TRBV11-1,CASSLGSGKNTEAFF,TGTGCCAGCAGCTTAGGGTCCGGGAAGAACACTGAAGCTTTCTTT
TRBD2,TRBJ2-7,NA,TRBV5-1,CASSLDPSGGSYEQYF,TGCGCCAGCAGCTTGGATCCTAGCGGGGGGTCCTACGAGCAGTACTTC
TRBD2,TRBJ2-3,NA,TRBV11-1,CASSLLAGGPDTQYF,TGTGCCAGCAGCTTATTAGCGGGGGGGCCAGATACGCAGTATTTT
TRBD1,TRBJ2-2,NA,TRBV28,CASSTHRGKMGTGELFF,TGTGCCAGCAGTACCCACAGGGGAAAGATGGGAACCGGGGAGCTGTTTTTT
NA,TRBJ1-2,once,TRBV7-8,CASSLAGQAANYGYTF,TGTGCCAGCAGCTTAGCGGGGCAGGCTGCTAACTATGGCTACACCTTC
TRBD1,TRBJ2-5,few,TRBV9,CASSGGYRGHQETQYF,TGTGCCAGCTCTGGAGGTTACAGGGGCCACCAAGAGACCCAGTACTTC
NA,TRBJ1-3,NA,TRBV6-1,CASSEAGGGRNTIYF,TGTGCCAGCAGTGAAGCCGGGGGGGGGAGGAACACCATATATTTT
TRBD1,TRBJ2-7,NA,TRBV5-1,CASSYGGQGITYEQYF,TGCGCCAGCAGTTACGGGGGACAGGGGATCACCTACGAGCAGTACTTC
NA,TRBJ1-5,NA,TRBV18,CASSPGDSNQPQHF,TGTGCCAGCTCCCCCGGGGACTCGAATCAGCCCCAGCATTTT
NA,TRBJ2-3,NA,TRBV7-2,CASSPGVGTQYF,TGTGCCAGCAGCCCGGGAGTCGGGACGCAGTATTTT
TRBD1,TRBJ2-3,NA,TRBV2,CASSARTGGTDTQYF,TGTGCCAGCAGTGCCCGGACAGGGGGCACAGATACGCAGTATTTT
NA,TRBJ1-1,NA,TRBV5-1,CASNFGLFDTEAFF,TGCGCCAGCAATTTTGGGCTCTTCGACACTGAAGCTTTCTTT
NA,TRBJ1-3,NA,TRBV28,CASSLSTNSGNTIYF,TGTGCCAGCAGTTTATCGACAAACTCTGGAAACACCATATATTTT
TRBD1,TRBJ2-7,NA,TRBV28,CASSPAGGTGYYEQYF,TGTGCCAGCAGTCCGGCTGGAGGGACAGGGTACTACGAGCAGTACTTC
NA,TRBJ1-3,NA,TRBV6-5,CATRMGNTIYF,TGTGCCACCCGTATGGGAAACACCATATATTTT
NA,TRBJ2-1,NA,TRBV5-4,CASKGGQSYNEQFF,TGTGCCAGCAAGGGCGGACAAAGCTACAATGAGCAGTTCTTC
NA,TRBJ1-1,NA,TRBV6-5,CASRRDSMNTEAFF,TGTGCCAGCCGGCGAGACAGCATGAACACTGAAGCTTTCTTT
TRBD1,TRBJ1-5,many,TRBV5-4,CASSAGQGGQPQHF,TGTGCCAGCAGCGCGGGACAGGGGGGACAGCCCCAGCATTTT
TRBD1,TRBJ2-5,once,TRBV18,CASSPGQGASETQYF,TGTGCCAGCTCGCCGGGACAGGGGGCTTCAGAGACCCAGTACTTC
TRBD1,TRBJ1-2,NA,TRBV2,CASSEYSGQDYGYTF,TGTGCCAGCAGTGAATATTCCGGACAGGACTATGGCTACACCTTC
NA,TRBJ2-7,NA,TRBV6-6,CASSYGGYYEQYF,TGTGCCAGCAGTTACGGGGGCTACTACGAGCAGTACTTC
NA,TRBJ2-1,NA,TRBV7-9,CASSFNKENEQFF,TGTGCCAGCAGCTTTAATAAGGAGAATGAGCAGTTCTTC
TRBD2,TRBJ2-7,NA,TRBV20-1,CSASPLAGGSSYEQYF,TGCAGTGCTAGTCCCCTAGCGGGTGGTAGCTCCTACGAGCAGTACTTC
NA,TRBJ1-5,NA,TRBV7-6,CASSLQINQPQHF,TGTGCCAGCAGCTTACAGATCAATCAGCCCCAGCATTTT
NA,TRBJ1-1,once,TRBV6-4,CASKMDSLNTEAFF,TGTGCCAGCAAAATGGACAGCTTGAACACTGAAGCTTTCTTT
NA,TRBJ2-4,NA,TRBV19,CASSGGAAKNIQYF,TGTGCCAGTAGTGGGGGGGCAGCCAAAAACATTCAGTACTTC
NA,TRBJ2-7,NA,TRBV5-1,CASIAGGGYEQYF,TGCGCCAGCATAGCTGGGGGAGGCTACGAGCAGTACTTC
TRBD1,TRBJ1-4,once,TRBV4-1,CASSQTGTPNEKLFF,TGCGCCAGCAGCCAGACAGGGACACCTAATGAAAAACTGTTTTTT
NA,TRBJ1-4,NA,TRBV7-2,CASSLQTATNEKLFF,TGTGCCAGCAGCTTACAGACTGCAACTAATGAAAAACTGTTTTTT
NA,TRBJ2-3,NA,TRBV5-4,CASSLKGGTDTQYF,TGTGCCAGCAGCTTAAAGGGGGGCACAGATACGCAGTATTTT
TRBD2,TRBJ2-1,NA,TRBV7-6,CASSSHGGTSGGYNEQFF,TGTGCCAGCAGCTCCCATGGCGGGACTAGCGGGGGATACAATGAGCAGTTCTTC
NA,TRBJ1-3,NA,TRBV18,CASSPPSRLGNTIYF,TGTGCCAGCTCACCACCATCGCGGCTTGGAAACACCATATATTTT
TRBD2,TRBJ2-5,once,TRBV7-6,CASSFSGGSGEETQYF,TGTGCCAGCAGCTTCTCCGGGGGGAGCGGGGAAGAGACCCAGTACTTC
NA,TRBJ1-1,NA,TRBV7-9,CASSLILGSTTEAFF,TGTGCCAGCAGCTTAATTTTGGGTAGCACCACTGAAGCTTTCTTT
NA,TRBJ2-7,NA,TRBV10-3,CAISEDNSYEQYF,TGTGCCATCAGTGAGGACAACTCCTACGAGCAGTACTTC
NA,TRBJ1-6,NA,TRBV19,CASSIPQYSPLHF,TGTGCCAGTAGTATCCCACAGTATTCACCCCTCCACTTT
NA,TRBJ1-1,NA,TRBV5-1,CASSLLTGSATEAFF,TGCGCCAGCAGCTTGCTTACCGGGTCGGCCACTGAAGCTTTCTTT
NA,TRBJ1-4,NA,TRBV11-2,CASSSLVATNEKLFF,TGTGCCAGCAGCTCCCTAGTTGCAACTAATGAAAAACTGTTTTTT
TRBD1,TRBJ1-5,NA,TRBV27,CASKPDRVGQPQHF,TGTGCCAGCAAACCGGACAGGGTAGGGCAGCCCCAGCATTTT
TRBD1,TRBJ1-6,NA,TRBV30,CAWSQGGDSPLHF,TGTGCCTGGAGTCAGGGGGGTGATTCACCCCTCCACTTT
NA,TRBJ1-4,NA,TRBV18,CASSPESGLVQGKLFF,TGTGCCAGCTCACCCGAGTCAGGTCTCGTTCAGGGAAAACTGTTTTTT